One T cell receptor beta chain is described in this entry. Its antigen remains unknown. The data stem from a study of cytomegalovirus exposure and HLA in healthy donors. Study information: One earlier analysis, a look at 180 million or so T cells, found around 110 million unique TCR beta sequences.

Primers: 60 Vbeta forward and 13 Jbeta reverse. Clones were sequenced by immunoSEQ multiplex PCR, and TCRdb holds only the in-frame ones, with some missing. Seen here are some 200,000 clones, 75% to 90% observed once, and the top ten hold less than 0.85%. Broader study findings: Most CMV-associated TCR beta chains appeared HLA-restricted in a later analysis. The authors confirmed in vitro that a few CMV-associated chains were specific for CMV antigens. The authors assumed roughly uniform sequencing depth across donors for presence/absence analyses.

The sample was PBMCs. The clonotype was recovered from a woman younger than 35 in good health and CMV-seronegative.

CDR3 in DNA: TGTGCCAGCAGTGGGCGGGAGGTCTATTTACCGCAGTATTTT. It is translated as CASSGREVYLPQYF. The gene calls are TRBV25-1 and TRBJ2-3; 8 positions match TRBD2. The CDR3 is 14 amino acids. V lost 4 bases and J lost 10; bases outside the gene matches: 10. CDR1 is MGHDK, CDR2 SYGVNS, per germline.